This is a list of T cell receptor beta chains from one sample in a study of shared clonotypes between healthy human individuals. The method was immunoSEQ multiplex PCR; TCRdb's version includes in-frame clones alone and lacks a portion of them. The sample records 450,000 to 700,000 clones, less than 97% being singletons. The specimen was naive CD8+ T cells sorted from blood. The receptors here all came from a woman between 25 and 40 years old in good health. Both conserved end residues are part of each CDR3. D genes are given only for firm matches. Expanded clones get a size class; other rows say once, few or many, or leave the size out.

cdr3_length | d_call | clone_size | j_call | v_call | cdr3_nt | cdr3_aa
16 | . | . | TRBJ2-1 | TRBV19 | TGTGCCAGTAGTATCGAAGGAGGGCTATCCTACAATGAGCAGTTCTTC | CASSIEGGLSYNEQFF
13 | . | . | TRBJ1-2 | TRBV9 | TGTGCCAGCAGCGGTACCGGGCCGCCCAGCGAGACCTTC | CASSGTGPPSETF
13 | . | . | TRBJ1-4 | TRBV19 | TGTGCCAGCCAGACAGGTCTTAATGAAAAACTGTTTTTT | CASQTGLNEKLFF
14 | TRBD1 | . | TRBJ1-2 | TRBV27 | TGTGCCAGCAGTCCAGGGGGCGAAGACTATGGCTACACCTTC | CASSPGGEDYGYTF
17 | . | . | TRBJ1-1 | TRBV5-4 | TGTGCCAGCAGCTTGGAAGACGGGGAATTAATGAACACTGAAGCTTTCTTT | CASSLEDGELMNTEAFF
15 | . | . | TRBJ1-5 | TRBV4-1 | TGCGCCAGCAGCCAGGGGTTTTCGGGCAATCAGCCCCAGCATTTT | CASSQGFSGNQPQHF
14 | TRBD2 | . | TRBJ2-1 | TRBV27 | TGTGCCAGCAGCCGACTAGCGGGAGTGAATGAGCAGTTCTTC | CASSRLAGVNEQFF
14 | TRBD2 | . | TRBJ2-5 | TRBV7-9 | TGTGCCAGCAGCCTCCAGGGACTAGGAGAGACCCAGTACTTC | CASSLQGLGETQYF
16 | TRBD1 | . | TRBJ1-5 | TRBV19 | TGTGCCAGTAGCCACCCCAGACAGGGTGGCAATCAGCCCCAGCATTTT | CASSHPRQGGNQPQHF
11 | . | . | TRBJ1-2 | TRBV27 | TGTGCCAGCAGTCACGGTAATGGCTACACCTTC | CASSHGNGYTF
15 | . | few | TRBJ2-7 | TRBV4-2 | TGTGCCAGCAGCCAAGAAGGGACTTACTCCTACGAGCAGTACTTC | CASSQEGTYSYEQYF
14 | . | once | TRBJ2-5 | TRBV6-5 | TGTGCCAGCAGTTACTCGGGGGAGAAAGAGACCCAGTACTTC | CASSYSGEKETQYF
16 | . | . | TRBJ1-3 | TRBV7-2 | TGTGCCAGCAGCTCATTTCGGGGGGCCTCTGGAAACACCATATATTTT | CASSSFRGASGNTIYF
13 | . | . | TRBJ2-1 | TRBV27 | TGTGCCAGCAGGGGGTGGGGGGACAATGAGCAGTTCTTC | CASRGWGDNEQFF
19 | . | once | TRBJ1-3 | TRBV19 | TGTGCCAGTAGTATGTTCCCCCTCGGAACGATTTCCTCTGGAAACACCATATATTTT | CASSMFPLGTISSGNTIYF
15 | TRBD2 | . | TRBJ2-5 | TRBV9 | TGTGCCAGCAGCGTCGGCGGGAGGGCCTTAGAGACCCAGTACTTC | CASSVGGRALETQYF
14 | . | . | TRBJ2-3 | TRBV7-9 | TGTGCCAGTTTAGAGGGGTGGGTCACGAATACGCAGTATTTT | CASLEGWVTNTQYF
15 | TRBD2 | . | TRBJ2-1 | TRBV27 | TGTGCCAGCAGTCTAGCGGGGCGCTCCTACAATGAGCAGTTCTTC | CASSLAGRSYNEQFF
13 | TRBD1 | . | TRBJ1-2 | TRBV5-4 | TGTGCCAGCAGCTCGACAGGGGGGACAGGCTACACCTTC | CASSSTGGTGYTF
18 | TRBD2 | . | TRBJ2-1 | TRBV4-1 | TGCGCCAGCAGCCACGTCCCGGGACTAGCGGGACCCTACAATGAGCAGTTCTTC | CASSHVPGLAGPYNEQFF
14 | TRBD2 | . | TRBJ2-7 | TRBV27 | TGTGCCAGCAGTTACCTAGCGGGGTCCTACGAGCAGTACTTC | CASSYLAGSYEQYF
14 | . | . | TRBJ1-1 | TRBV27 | TGTGCCAGCAGTGTGGAGGGTCTTTGGACTGAAGCTTTCTTT | CASSVEGLWTEAFF
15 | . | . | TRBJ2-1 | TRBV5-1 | TGCGCCAGCAGCTTGGCCGGCGGAGGGAACAATGAGCAGTTCTTC | CASSLAGGGNNEQFF
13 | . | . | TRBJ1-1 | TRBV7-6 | TGTGCCAGCAGCTTAGCCTTGAACACTGAAGCTTTCTTT | CASSLALNTEAFF
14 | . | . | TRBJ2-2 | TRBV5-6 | TGTGCCAGCACCTCAAGACAGAACACCGGGGAGCTGTTTTTT | CASTSRQNTGELFF
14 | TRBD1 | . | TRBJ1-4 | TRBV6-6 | TGTGCCAGCACCCTCGGACAGGGTTATGAAAAACTGTTTTTT | CASTLGQGYEKLFF
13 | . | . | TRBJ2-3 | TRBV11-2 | TGTGCCAGCAGCTTAGAGGTGACAGATACGCAGTATTTT | CASSLEVTDTQYF
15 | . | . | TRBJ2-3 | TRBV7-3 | TGTGCCAGCAGCTTAAAGGCGGGCGGAACAGATACGCAGTATTTT | CASSLKAGGTDTQYF
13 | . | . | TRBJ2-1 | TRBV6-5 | TGTGCCTCCTCCCGTTCCTCTGACGATGAGCAGTTCTTC | CASSRSSDDEQFF
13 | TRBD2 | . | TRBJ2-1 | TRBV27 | TGTGCCAGCAGTCTAGCGGGAGGTAATGAGCAGTTCTTC | CASSLAGGNEQFF
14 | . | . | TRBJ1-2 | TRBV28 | TGTGCCAGCAGTTTATTACAGAAGGCGGATGGCTACACCTTC | CASSLLQKADGYTF
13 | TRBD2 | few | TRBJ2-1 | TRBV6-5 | TGTGCCAGCAGCCGAGCGGGATGGGATGAGCAGTTCTTC | CASSRAGWDEQFF
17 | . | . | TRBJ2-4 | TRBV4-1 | TGCGCCAGCAGCCAAGATCCGACAGGAAGGGTCAAAAACATTCAGTACTTC | CASSQDPTGRVKNIQYF
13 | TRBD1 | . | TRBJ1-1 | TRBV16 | TGTGCCAGCAGCCAATACCGACAGGGGGGTGCTTTCTTT | CASSQYRQGGAFF
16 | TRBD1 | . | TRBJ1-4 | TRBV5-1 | TGCGCCAGCAGCCTAGGGGACAGAGCAACTAATGAAAAACTGTTTTTT | CASSLGDRATNEKLFF
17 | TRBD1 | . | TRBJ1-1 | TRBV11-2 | TGTGCCAGCAGCCCTAGGCACGGGGACAGCATGAACACTGAAGCTTTCTTT | CASSPRHGDSMNTEAFF
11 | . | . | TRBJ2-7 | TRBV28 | TGTGCCAGCAGTCAACCTTACGAGCAGTACTTC | CASSQPYEQYF
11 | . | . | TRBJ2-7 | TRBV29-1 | TGCAGCGTTGCGGTAAACTACGAGCAGTACTTC | CSVAVNYEQYF
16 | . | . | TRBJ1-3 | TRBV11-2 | TGTGCCAGCAGCCCTGGTTACGACAGGAACGGAAACACCATATATTTT | CASSPGYDRNGNTIYF
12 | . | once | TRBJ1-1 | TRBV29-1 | TGCAGCGAATTAGAGATGGGGACTGAAGCTTTCTTT | CSELEMGTEAFF